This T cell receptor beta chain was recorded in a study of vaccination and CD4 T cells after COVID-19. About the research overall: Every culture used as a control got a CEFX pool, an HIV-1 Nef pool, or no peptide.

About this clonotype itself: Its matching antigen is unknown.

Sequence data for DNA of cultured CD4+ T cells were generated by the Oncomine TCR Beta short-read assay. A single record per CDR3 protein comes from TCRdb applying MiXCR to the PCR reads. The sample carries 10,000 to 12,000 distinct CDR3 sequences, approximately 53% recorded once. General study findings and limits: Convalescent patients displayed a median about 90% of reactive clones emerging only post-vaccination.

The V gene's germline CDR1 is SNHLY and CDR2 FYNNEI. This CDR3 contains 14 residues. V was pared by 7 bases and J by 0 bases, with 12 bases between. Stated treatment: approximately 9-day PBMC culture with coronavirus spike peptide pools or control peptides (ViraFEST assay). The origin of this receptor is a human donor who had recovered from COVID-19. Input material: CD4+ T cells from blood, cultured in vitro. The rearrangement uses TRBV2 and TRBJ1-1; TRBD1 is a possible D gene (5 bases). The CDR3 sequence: CASTRGRLNTEAFF. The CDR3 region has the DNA TGTGCCAGCACTAGGGGACGGTTGAACACTGAAGCTTTCTTT. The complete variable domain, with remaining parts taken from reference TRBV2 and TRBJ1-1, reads EPEVTQTPSHQVTQMGQEVILRCVPISNHLYFYWYRQILGQKVEFLVSFYNNEISEKSEIFDDQFSVERPDGSNFTLKIRSTKLEDSAMYFCASTRGRLNTEAFFGQGTRLTVV.